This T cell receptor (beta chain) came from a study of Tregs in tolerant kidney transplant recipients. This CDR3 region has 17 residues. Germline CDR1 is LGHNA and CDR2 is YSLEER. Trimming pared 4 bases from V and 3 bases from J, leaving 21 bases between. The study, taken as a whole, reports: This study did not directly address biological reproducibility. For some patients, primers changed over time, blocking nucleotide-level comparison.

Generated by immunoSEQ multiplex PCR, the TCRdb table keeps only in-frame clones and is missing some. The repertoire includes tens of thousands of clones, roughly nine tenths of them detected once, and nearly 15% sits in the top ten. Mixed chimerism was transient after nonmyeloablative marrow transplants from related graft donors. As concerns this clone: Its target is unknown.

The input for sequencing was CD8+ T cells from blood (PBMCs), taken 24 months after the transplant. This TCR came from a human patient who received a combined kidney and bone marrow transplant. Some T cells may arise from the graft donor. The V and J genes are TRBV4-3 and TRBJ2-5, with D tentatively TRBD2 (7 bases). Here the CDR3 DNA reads TGCGCCAGCAGCCTCGGAGGGGGGGTGGATGGGAAAGAGACCCAGTACTTC. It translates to CASSLGGGVDGKETQYF.